Shown below are 30 T cell receptor beta chains from a single sample sequenced in a study of blood T cell repertoires in COVID-19. The repertoire was sequenced with immunoSEQ multiplex PCR; TCRdb's copy has only in-frame clones and lacks some. In the table there are around 300,000 clones, 88% of which are singletons. Material: PBMCs or T cells enriched from blood (not recorded which). These receptors came from a woman in her twenties or thirties who had recovered from COVID-19.

This sequence joins TRBV7-6 and TRBJ1-1; D call uncertain. Trimming took 1 base from V and 1 from J, leaving 4 bases between them. CDR1 is SGHVS and CDR2 is FNYEAQ in the germline V gene. This CDR3 is built from 13 residues. The CDR3 DNA follows: TGTGCCAGCAGCTTAGGAGAGAACACTGAAGCTTTCTTT. Translation: CASSLGENTEAFF. Variable domain in full (rest from reference TRBV7-6 and TRBJ1-1): GAGVSQSPRYKVTKRGQDVALRCDPISGHVSLYWYRQALGQGPEFLTYFNYEAQQDKSGLPNDRFSAERPEGSISTLTIQRTEQRDSAMYRCASSLGENTEAFFGQGTRLTVV.

Here the CDR3 reads CASSDRQGGYGYTF. CDR3 DNA: TGTGCCAGTAGTGATCGACAGGGGGGCTATGGCTACACCTTC. The genes are TRBV19 and TRBJ1-2, with 9 bases lining up with TRBD1. V lost 5 bases and J lost 4; bases outside the gene matches: 5. The CDR3 is 14 amino acids. Germline V gene sequence: CDR1 LNHDA, CDR2 SQIVND (reference sequence).

This chain connects TRBV15 to TRBJ1-2; D is unclear. The CDR3 loop spans 14 amino acids. Germline V gives CDR1 LNHNV, CDR2 YYDKDF (reference sequence). V lost 8 bases, J lost 4 bases, and 17 bases lay in between. The CDR3 spells CATSLGQTIYGYTF. CDR3 DNA: TGTGCCACCTCCTTGGGTCAGACAATCTATGGCTACACCTTC.

The rearrangement uses TRBV28 and TRBJ1-3; 8 positions agree with TRBD1. The CDR3 sequence is 17 residues long. V dropped 0 bases and J dropped 0; count of bases not matched to a gene: 4. Germline CDR1 is MDHEN and CDR2 is SYDVKM. The CDR3 sequence is CASSLWAGGSSGNTIYF. In nucleotides, the CDR3 is TGTGCCAGCAGTTTATGGGCAGGGGGCAGCTCTGGAAACACCATATATTTT.

This clone was observed a few times. The rearrangement joins TRBV4-1 to TRBJ1-4; 7 bases agree with TRBD1. V lost 4 bases to trimming and J lost 4 bases; unmatched junction nucleotides: 9. This CDR3 has 16 amino acids. Germline V gene lookup returns CDR1 MGHRA and CDR2 YSYEKL. The CDR3 DNA reads TGCGCCAGCAGCCCAACGGCCGGGACAGTTAATGAAAAACTGTTTTTT. Its protein product is CASSPTAGTVNEKLFF.

This chain links TRBV19 with TRBJ2-2, with D possibly matching TRBD2 (5 bases). Looked up from germline, CDR1 is LNHDA and CDR2 is SQIVND (reference sequence). With 5 bases removed from V and 7 bases from J, the gap between germline ends came to 32 bases. This CDR3 is 20 amino acids long. CDR3 loop: CASSHPSVFVEDSSGGELFF. CDR3 sequence (DNA): TGTGCCAGTAGTCACCCGAGTGTCTTCGTGGAGGACTCGTCGGGCGGGGAGCTGTTTTTT.

A few counts support this clone. V gene TRBV10-1 combines with J gene TRBJ1-6; 9 positions match TRBD1. Germline V lookup: CDR1 WNHNN, CDR2 SYGVQD (reference sequence). Losses at the gene ends were 3 bases for V and 8 bases for J; bases not matched to a gene: 11. The CDR3 is 17 residues long. The CDR3 DNA sequence: TGCGCCAGCAGTGACCACCGCCGGGACAGGGACGATTCACCCCTCCACTTT. Translated: CASSDHRRDRDDSPLHF.

The chain joins TRBV18 to TRBJ2-5; 8 nucleotides match TRBD1. J was trimmed by 3 bases and V by 2 bases; bases with no gene match: 8. The CDR3 loop spans 16 amino acids. The germline V gene has CDR1 KGHSH and CDR2 LQKENI. The CDR3 loop is CASSPLGTGSEETQYF. For the CDR3, the DNA is TGTGCCAGCTCACCATTGGGGACAGGTAGTGAAGAGACCCAGTACTTC.

As DNA, the CDR3 is TGTGCCAGCAGCTTACAGGGGAACAATAATTCACCCCTCCACTTT. It yields the protein CASSLQGNNNSPLHF. The chain is built from TRBV7-3 and TRBJ1-6; weak D call: TRBD1 (6 bases). Germline CDR1 reads SGHTA; CDR2 reads FQGTGA. The V gene lost 2 bases and the J gene lost 5 bases, with 10 bases spanning the gap. The CDR3 totals 15 residues.

J is TRBJ1-1 and V is TRBV12-3 or TRBV12-4; a weak D match, TRBD1 (6 bases). V was pared by 6 bases and J by 12 bases, with 17 bases between. The CDR3 has 12 amino acids. CDR3 DNA: TGTGCCAGCAGACTACAGGGTCGAGCGTCTTTCTTT. This encodes CASRLQGRASFF.

The chain joins TRBV4-3 to TRBJ1-2, with 8 positions matching TRBD1. The trim removed 2 bases at V and 3 bases at J, leaving 2 bases unmatched. The CDR3 spans 14 residues. The germline gives CDR1 LGHNA, CDR2 YSLEER. For the CDR3, the DNA is TGCGCCAGCAGCCAATCGGGACAGGACTATGGCTACACCTTC. Residues: CASSQSGQDYGYTF.

The chain joins TRBV27 to TRBJ2-1, with 7 bases identical to TRBD2. This CDR3 has 16 residues. Germline CDR1 and CDR2: MNHEY and SMNVEV (reference sequence). The trim removed 4 bases at V and 7 bases at J, leaving 13 bases unmatched. In nucleotides, the CDR3 is TGTGCCAGCAGTTCCCCCGGGGAGGGTCGGGAGAATGAGCAGTTCTTC. It translates to CASSSPGEGRENEQFF.

This clone has a handful of counts. V is TRBV19 and J is TRBJ2-1; a possible D gene is TRBD1 (6 bases). The CDR3 is 19 amino acids. V lost 6 bases and J lost 0, with 24 bases in between. CDR1 and CDR2 from the germline V gene are LNHDA and SQIVND (reference sequence). The DNA of the CDR3 is TGTGCCAGTAGCTCCCGGGGACAAAACTCAGTAGCCTCCTACAATGAGCAGTTCTTC. Amino acid sequence: CASSSRGQNSVASYNEQFF.

The chain recombines TRBV4-1 with TRBJ2-1; 9 nucleotides line up with TRBD1. Germline CDR1 reads MGHRA; CDR2 reads YSYEKL. Trimming removed 2 bases from V and 7 bases from J; junction bases left unmatched: 12. The CDR3 length is 17 residues. The CDR3 DNA reads TGCGCCAGCAGCCAAATCCCTTCGGACAGGGGCGAAAATGAGCAGTTCTTC. Protein sequence: CASSQIPSDRGENEQFF.

V usage is TRBV7-2 and J usage is TRBJ2-7, with 8 nucleotides matching TRBD2. Germline V gene data show CDR1 as SGHTA and CDR2 as FQGNSA. The length of the CDR3 is 16 residues. V shed 5 bases, J shed 4 bases, and the junction held 13 bases outside the gene matches. The CDR3 reads CASSPRALAGGYEQYF. DNA for the CDR3: TGTGCCAGCAGCCCCCGCGCTTTGGCGGGGGGTTACGAGCAGTACTTC.

This chain links TRBV27 with TRBJ2-2; D remains ambiguous. Germline lookup yields CDR1 MNHEY and CDR2 SMNVEV (reference sequence). The CDR3 loop spans 12 amino acids. The ends were cut back, 5 bases at V and 3 bases at J, with 4 bases in the middle. CDR3 sequence (DNA): TGTGCCAGCAGTCTTTACACCGGGGAGCTGTTTTTT. Its translation: CASSLYTGELFF.

The chain combines TRBV10-3 with TRBJ1-2; perhaps TRBD1 as D (5 bases). The V end was cut by 3 bases, the J end by 6 bases, with 14 bases between. Germline lookup yields CDR1 ENHRY and CDR2 SYGVKD. The CDR3 is 14 amino acids. Here the CDR3 DNA reads TGTGCCATCAGTGAAGTCCGGGGGGAGGATGGCTACACCTTC. It encodes CAISEVRGEDGYTF.

The gene calls are TRBV10-3 and TRBJ2-1; D ambiguous. The CDR3 totals 15 residues. Germline CDR1 is ENHRY and CDR2 is SYGVKD. The V end was cut by 3 bases, the J end by 5 bases, with 14 bases between. CDR3 in amino acids: CAISDPETAHNEQFF. CDR3 DNA: TGTGCCATCAGTGACCCGGAGACGGCCCACAATGAGCAGTTCTTC.

The chain couples TRBV28 to TRBJ1-2; 7 nucleotides line up with TRBD1. The CDR3 is 15 amino acids. J was trimmed by 4 bases and V by 2 bases; bases with no gene match: 7. Germline assignment: CDR1 MDHEN and CDR2 SYDVKM. CDR3 DNA: TGTGCCAGCAGTTTAGTTGACAGGGTGAGCTATGGCTACACCTTC. This sequence encodes CASSLVDRVSYGYTF.

The rearrangement uses TRBV7-5 and TRBJ2-7; the listed D gene, TRBD1, was not tested against the DNA. TRBV7-5 is flagged as a pseudogene. The CDR3 covers 15 residues. CDR3 sequence: CVRSPRDSGSYEQYF. The CDR3, as DNA: TGTGTCAGAAGCCCACGGGACAGCGGATCGTACGAGCAGTACTTC.

This clone was detected only once. This chain uses TRBV27 with TRBJ1-1, with D possibly TRBD1 on 5 matching bases. V was clipped by 6 bases and J by 4 bases, with 15 bases between them. The CDR3 is made up of 14 amino acids. Germline CDR1 reads MNHEY; CDR2 reads SMNVEV (reference sequence). CDR3 in DNA: TGTGCCAGCAGCAAAAGCCCCACAGGCACTGAAGCTTTCTTT. Translated: CASSKSPTGTEAFF.

The rearrangement joins TRBV6-5 to TRBJ1-6, with 11 nucleotides matching TRBD1. This CDR3 comprises 16 residues. The junction had 3 bases not matched to a gene; V was cut back by 2 bases and J by 6 bases. The V gene's germline CDR1 is MNHEY and CDR2 SVGAGI. The CDR3 sequence: CASSYGDRGFNSPLHF. CDR3 DNA: TGTGCCAGCAGTTACGGGGACAGGGGGTTTAATTCACCCCTCCACTTT.

The chain has TRBV2 and TRBJ1-2; no clear D. Between the trimmed V and J ends, which lost 10 bases and 8 bases, there was a span of 11 bases. Germline CDR1 is SNHLY and CDR2 is FYNNEI. This CDR3 has 10 amino acids. CDR3 residues: CAITTRGYTF. In nucleotides, the CDR3 is TGTGCCATCACTACGAGGGGCTACACCTTC.

This chain connects TRBV5-4 to TRBJ2-3, with 8 bases matching TRBD2. The J segment lost 1 base and the V segment lost 0 bases, leaving 4 bases of the junction unmatched. The CDR3 sequence is 16 residues long. The germline V gene encodes CDR1 SGHNT and CDR2 YYREEE (reference sequence). Here the CDR3 DNA reads TGTGCCAGCAGCTTGGAGGCACTAGCGGGCACAGATACGCAGTATTTT. Its translation is CASSLEALAGTDTQYF.

This chain joins TRBV3-1 (or the pseudogene TRBV3-2) and TRBJ1-1, with D unclear. Germline V gene data show CDR1 as LGHDT and CDR2 as YNNKEL (reference sequence). The CDR3 contains 11 residues. V lost 2 bases, J lost 10 bases, and 8 bases lay in between. Here the CDR3 DNA reads TGTGCCAGCAGCCAAAGAGGTGCAGCTTTCTTT. It translates to CASSQRGAAFF.

The rearrangement joins TRBV7-9 to TRBJ1-5, with TRBD1 as a possible D gene (6 bases). Germline V gene lookup returns CDR1 SEHNR and CDR2 FQNEAQ (reference sequence). There are 12 residues in the CDR3. The V and J ends lost 6 bases and 6 bases respectively, with 9 bases between them. CDR3 sequence reads: CASSSGVQPQHF. CDR3 DNA: TGTGCCAGCAGTTCAGGGGTTCAGCCCCAGCATTTT.

This clone was counted between two and nine times. V and J are TRBV7-2 and TRBJ2-2; D not certain. The CDR3 spans 15 residues. Germline CDR1 is SGHTA and CDR2 is FQGNSA. Trimming took 3 bases from V and 4 from J, leaving 12 bases between them. CDR3 residues: CASSFEAFSTGELFF. CDR3 DNA: TGTGCCAGCAGCTTCGAGGCCTTCTCCACCGGGGAGCTGTTTTTT.

The chain uses TRBV28 and TRBJ1-1, with a tentative D call TRBD1 (5 bases). The CDR3 is 14 residues long. From germline, CDR1 is MDHEN and CDR2 SYDVKM. Trimming took off 1 base at V and 2 bases at J, with 8 bases between the two ends. The CDR3 nucleotides read TGTGCCAGCAGTTTATATGACAGCAACACTGAAGCTTTCTTT. Translating it yields CASSLYDSNTEAFF.

The chain joins TRBV5-1 to TRBJ2-1; possible D gene TRBD1, 6 bases. Trimming stripped 4 bases from V and 6 bases from J, with 17 bases between. Looked up from germline, CDR1 is SGHRS and CDR2 is YFSETQ. The CDR3 sequence is 15 residues long. CDR3 region: CASSQPRTAINEQFF. The DNA for the CDR3 is TGCGCCAGCAGCCAACCCAGGACAGCAATCAATGAGCAGTTCTTC.

The chain employs TRBV28 and TRBJ1-2, with 7 bases matching TRBD1. Germline CDR1 reads MDHEN; CDR2 reads SYDVKM. The V and J ends lost 6 bases and 8 bases, in that order; junction bases with no gene match: 15. The CDR3 consists of 15 residues. The CDR3 loop reads CASRATGELRWGYTF. CDR3 nucleotide sequence: TGTGCCAGCAGGGCCACAGGGGAGTTACGGTGGGGCTACACCTTC.